The next 11 T cell receptor beta chains were all read from a single sample in a study of OX40 agonist ivuxolimab in advanced cancers. Sequencing used immunoSEQ multiplex PCR; TCRdb keeps in-frame clones, though not all of them. The sample yields under 70,000 clones, around 89% seen once. The starting material was CD4+ or CD8+ T cells sorted from blood, obtained in a trial of the OX40 agonist ivuxolimab. These TCRs come from an adult with an advanced solid tumor such as melanoma, head and neck, liver or kidney cancer.

V and J are TRBV11-2 and TRBJ1-2; the match to TRBD1 covers 7 bases. This CDR3 is built from 13 residues. J gave up 5 bases and V 1 base, and 1 base lay outside the gene matches. The germline V gene has CDR1 SGHAT and CDR2 FQNNGV. The CDR3 region has the DNA TGTGCCAGCAGCTTAGGACAGGGTTATGGCTACACCTTC. This gives the protein CASSLGQGYGYTF.

The V and J genes are TRBV10-3 and TRBJ2-5; 7 bases align to TRBD2. The J call is in doubt because the DNA end fits TRBJ2-7 better. This CDR3 region has 14 residues. Per germline, CDR1 ENHRY and CDR2 SYGVKD. CDR3 loop: CAISERDPGGEQYF. CDR3 in DNA: TGTGCCATCAGTGAGAGAGACCCGGGGGGCGAGCAGTACTTC.

J is TRBJ1-4 and V is TRBV2; maybe TRBD1 (5 bases). CDR1 and CDR2 (germline): SNHLY, FYNNEI. The CDR3 contains 14 residues. Deletions cut 7 bases from V and 6 bases from J, with 15 bases between. CDR3 DNA: TGTGCCAGCATGGTTGGGGGTTCTGATGAAAAACTGTTTTTT. It is translated as CASMVGGSDEKLFF.

This clone was recorded once. The chain employs TRBV7-6 and TRBJ2-1, with no clear D. V was cut by 3 bases and J by 2 bases, with 8 bases left in between. This CDR3 region has 14 residues. CDR1 is SGHVS, CDR2 FNYEAQ, per germline. The CDR3 sequence is CASSFRGPYNEQFF. The CDR3 nucleotides are TGTGCCAGCAGCTTTCGTGGGCCCTACAATGAGCAGTTCTTC.

This chain's CDR3 is CASSPGLANEQFF. In DNA, the CDR3 is TGTGCCAGTAGTCCCGGACTAGCCAATGAGCAGTTCTTC. This sequence joins TRBV19 and TRBJ2-1, with 8 bases that match TRBD2. Germline CDR1 reads LNHDA; CDR2 reads SQIVND (reference sequence). This CDR3 is built from 13 residues. V shed 5 bases, J shed 6 bases, and the junction held 3 bases outside the gene matches.

This clone was recorded only once. The rearrangement links TRBV5-4 to TRBJ1-3; D is possibly TRBD1 (6 bases). The CDR3 covers 15 residues. Trimming took 2 bases from V and 3 from J, leaving 12 bases between them. CDR1 is SGHNT, CDR2 YYREEE, per germline (reference sequence). CDR3 in amino acids: CASSFYGQFGNTIYF. CDR3 in DNA: TGTGCCAGCAGCTTCTATGGACAGTTTGGAAACACCATATATTTT.

The CDR3 nucleotides read TGTGCCTGGAGTACGCAGACAGGGGTGGACTATGGCTACACCTTC. Amino acids: CAWSTQTGVDYGYTF. The chain links TRBV30 to TRBJ1-2, with 8 nucleotides matching TRBD1. The germline V gene encodes CDR1 GTSNPN and CDR2 SVGIG (reference sequence). Germline trimming cut 2 bases from V and 3 bases from J; bases unmatched to any gene: 8. The length of the CDR3 is 15 residues.

The chain has TRBV9 and TRBJ2-5, with a possible D match to TRBD2 (6 bases). Trimming stripped 0 bases from V and 5 bases from J, with 11 bases between. CDR1 is SGDLS, CDR2 YYNGEE, per germline. The CDR3 has 14 amino acids. The CDR3 nucleotides read TGTGCCAGCAGCGTAGTGGGGGGACGGGAGACCCAGTACTTC. It encodes CASSVVGGRETQYF.

This clone was counted a single time. CDR3: CASSVSYGYTF. In nucleotides, the CDR3 is TGTGCCAGCAGTGTCAGCTATGGCTACACCTTC. This sequence joins TRBV6-1 and TRBJ1-2; D gene unclear. CDR3 length equals 11 residues. Trimming left V 4 bases short and J 4 bases short, with 4 bases between. CDR1 is MNHNS, CDR2 SASEGT, per germline.

The chain is built from TRBV15 and TRBJ2-5; D is undetermined. V shed 0 bases and J shed 8 bases, with 7 bases lying between them. Germline assignment: CDR1 LNHNV and CDR2 YYDKDF (reference sequence). This CDR3 has 12 residues. The CDR3 nucleotides are TGTGCCACCAGCAGAGAGGACGGTACCCAGTACTTC. It yields the protein CATSREDGTQYF.

This clone turned up a few times. This sequence joins TRBV29-1 and TRBJ2-7; D is possibly TRBD1 (5 bases). CDR3 length: 13 residues. Germline loops: CDR1 SQVTM, CDR2 ANQGSEA. Between the trimmed V and J ends, which lost 0 bases and 3 bases, there was a span of 9 bases. CDR3 protein: CSVEEAGRYEQYF. In DNA, the CDR3 is TGCAGCGTTGAAGAGGCAGGGCGCTACGAGCAGTACTTC.